Shown below are 26 T cell receptor beta chains from a single sample sequenced in a study of shared clonotypes between healthy human individuals. The repertoire was sequenced with immunoSEQ multiplex PCR; TCRdb's copy has only in-frame clones and lacks some. The sample has around 690,000 clones, less than 95% seen once; the top ten hold 34%. Sequenced input: memory CD8+ T cells from PBMCs. Subset indicated: CD45RO+ cells pooled with CCR7-negative TemRA cells. The receptor source for this set is a young man in good health. Some clones in this sample may be carry-over from other donors' samples.

This clone was detected only once. V usage is TRBV28 and J usage is TRBJ1-1, with TRBD1 as a possible D gene (6 bases). Looked up from germline, CDR1 is MDHEN and CDR2 is SYDVKM. V lost 6 bases and J lost 3, with 14 bases in between. The CDR3 runs to 14 residues. The CDR3 region has the DNA TGTGCCAGCAGCCACCCTAGGGGGGACACTGAAGCTTTCTTT. It encodes CASSHPRGDTEAFF.

V and J are TRBV19 and TRBJ2-3, with D perhaps TRBD1 or TRBD2 (7 bases each). Germline-derived CDR1 and CDR2 are LNHDA and SQIVND (reference sequence). With 3 bases removed from V and 7 bases from J, the gap between germline ends came to 17 bases. CDR3 size: 15 residues. In DNA, the CDR3 is TGTGCCAGTAGTATTACAGGGGAGGGTGGTTATACGCAGTATTTT. Encoded protein: CASSITGEGGYTQYF.

The chain couples TRBV10-3 to TRBJ2-7; 9 bases align to TRBD1. This CDR3 spans 16 amino acids. Unmatched junction bases numbered 12, after V lost 6 bases and J lost 3 bases. Germline V gives CDR1 ENHRY, CDR2 SYGVKD. This CDR3 is CAISDDWTGENYEQYF. CDR3 DNA: TGTGCCATCAGCGACGACTGGACAGGGGAAAACTACGAGCAGTACTTC.

The rearrangement uses TRBV19 and TRBJ1-6, with a weak D call TRBD1 (6 bases). Trimming took off 9 bases at V and 10 bases at J, with 16 bases between the two ends. This CDR3 has 13 residues. Germline CDR1 and CDR2: LNHDA and SQIVND (reference sequence). CDR3 sequence reads: CASRRGGASPLHF. CDR3 nucleotides: TGTGCCAGCCGTCGGGGGGGGGCCTCACCCCTCCACTTT.

This clone was found a few times. This sequence joins TRBV6-1 and TRBJ2-7; the D call may be TRBD1 or TRBD2 (5 bases each). V shed 1 base and J shed 9 bases, with 16 bases lying between them. CDR1 is MNHNS, CDR2 SASEGT, per germline. This CDR3 spans 14 amino acids. The chain's CDR3 is CASSEGDPILWQYF. CDR3 coding DNA: TGTGCCAGCAGTGAAGGGGACCCCATCTTGTGGCAGTACTTC.

The chain employs TRBV4-1 and TRBJ2-7; D possibly corresponds to TRBD2 (6 bases). CDR1 is MGHRA and CDR2 is YSYEKL in the germline V gene. Between the trimmed V and J ends, which lost 1 base and 3 bases, there was a span of 16 bases. The length of the CDR3 is 16 residues. The CDR3 DNA sequence: TGCGCCAGCAGCCAAGTGGCGGGGTTGGGGGGCTACGAGCAGTACTTC. Translating gives CASSQVAGLGGYEQYF.

CDR3 nucleotide sequence: TGTGCCAGCAGCTCACCTCCGGGACAGGGGGCTGGGGCCAACGTCCTGACTTTC. It is translated as CASSSPPGQGAGANVLTF. The chain employs TRBV9 and TRBJ2-6, with 11 positions matching TRBD1. Germline CDR1 and CDR2: SGDLS and YYNGEE. This CDR3 is 18 amino acids long. The trim removed 4 bases at V and 2 bases at J, leaving 8 bases unmatched.

The chain couples TRBV7-3 to TRBJ2-3; 8 nucleotides agree with TRBD2. CDR3 length: 15 residues. The germline V gene has CDR1 SGHTA and CDR2 FQGTGA. Trimming at V came to 4 bases and at J to 5 bases, leaving 8 bases not matched to a gene. The CDR3 is CASSSWGLAGDTQYF. CDR3 nucleotide sequence: TGTGCCAGCAGCTCCTGGGGGCTAGCGGGAGATACGCAGTATTTT.

V usage is TRBV5-4 and J usage is TRBJ2-7, with D perhaps being TRBD1 or TRBD2 (7 bases each). This CDR3 is 14 amino acids long. V was shortened by 1 base and J by 3 bases, with 11 bases between the two germline ends. The germline gives CDR1 SGHNT, CDR2 YYREEE (reference sequence). The CDR3 region has the DNA TGTGCCAGCAGCTTGTTCAGGGGGGGCTACGAGCAGTACTTC. This sequence encodes CASSLFRGGYEQYF. Full variable domain (outside the CDR3, taken from reference TRBV5-4 and TRBJ2-7): ETGVTQSPTHLIKTRGQQVTLRCSSQSGHNTVSWYQQALGQGPQFIFQYYREEENGRGNFPPRFSGLQFPNYSSELNVNALELDDSALYLCASSLFRGGYEQYFGPGTRLTVT.

This clone was recorded many times. Different DNA sequences within this sample yield the same CDR3. This chain connects TRBV29-1 to TRBJ2-7; possible D gene TRBD2, 6 bases. The CDR3 has 12 residues. CDR1 and CDR2 from the germline V gene are SQVTM and ANQGSEA. V was trimmed by 7 bases and J by 5 bases, leaving 15 bases between them. This chain's CDR3 is CSGGTGGDEQYF. The CDR3, as DNA: TGCAGCGGTGGGACGGGCGGGGACGAGCAGTACTTC.

The gene calls are TRBV19 and TRBJ2-1; D is uncertain. The germline V and J ends were trimmed by 3 bases and 7 bases, with 22 bases remaining between them. The CDR3 is 17 residues long. In germline, CDR1 is LNHDA, CDR2 SQIVND (reference sequence). The CDR3 region is CASSMEPSSALWNEQFF. DNA of the CDR3: TGTGCCAGTAGTATGGAGCCTTCAAGCGCCCTCTGGAATGAGCAGTTCTTC.

The V and J genes are TRBV28 and TRBJ2-1; perhaps TRBD2 as D (6 bases). The CDR3 loop spans 14 amino acids. CDR1 MDHEN and CDR2 SYDVKM come from the germline V gene. The V end lost 2 bases, the J end lost 7 bases, and 12 bases lay between the germline ends. CDR3 region: CASSLGGSGNEQFF. CDR3 sequence (DNA): TGTGCCAGCAGTTTAGGGGGGAGCGGGAATGAGCAGTTCTTC.

This clone was detected a few times. The CDR3 here is CASRGDTEAFF. DNA for the CDR3: TGTGCCAGCCGTGGGGACACTGAAGCTTTCTTT. The J gene is TRBJ1-1, the V gene TRBV10-3; D is uncertain. V was pared by 10 bases and J by 3 bases, with 9 bases between. Germline V gene lookup returns CDR1 ENHRY and CDR2 SYGVKD. This CDR3 comprises 11 residues.

V usage is TRBV19 and J usage is TRBJ2-2; D may correspond to TRBD1 or TRBD2 (5 bases each). V lost 3 bases, J lost 5 bases, and 7 bases lay in between. The CDR3 runs to 13 residues. The germline gives CDR1 LNHDA, CDR2 SQIVND (reference sequence). The CDR3 DNA follows: TGTGCCAGTAGTATTGGGGGTACCGGGGAGCTGTTTTTT. This sequence encodes CASSIGGTGELFF. Supplemented by reference TRBV19 and TRBJ2-2, the full variable domain reads DGGITQSPKYLFRKEGQNVTLSCEQNLNHDAMYWYRQDPGQGLRLIYYSQIVNDFQKGDIAEGYSVSREKKESFPLTVTSAQKNPTAFYLCASSIGGTGELFFGEGSRLTVL.

The CDR3 DNA reads as TGTGCCAGTATAAATGTCCAGGACCTAAACTACGAGCAGTACTTC. Translation: CASINVQDLNYEQYF. This chain links TRBV19 with TRBJ2-7; no definite D call. CDR3 size: 15 residues. Germline V CDR1 and CDR2: LNHDA, SQIVND (reference sequence). The germline V and J ends were trimmed by 7 bases and 3 bases, with 19 bases remaining between them. The full variable domain, completed using reference TRBV19 and TRBJ2-7, is DGGITQSPKYLFRKEGQNVTLSCEQNLNHDAMYWYRQDPGQGLRLIYYSQIVNDFQKGDIAEGYSVSREKKESFPLTVTSAQKNPTAFYLCASINVQDLNYEQYFGPGTRLTVT.

The gene calls are TRBV5-5 and TRBJ2-1, with TRBD2 as a possible D gene (7 bases). The germline V and J ends were trimmed by 0 bases and 7 bases, with 20 bases remaining between them. CDR3 size: 17 residues. Germline V gene sequence: CDR1 SGHKS, CDR2 YYEKEE (reference sequence). The CDR3 DNA is TGTGCCAGCAGCTTGGATTCGGGGGCCCTCGGGAGGAATGAGCAGTTCTTC. This encodes CASSLDSGALGRNEQFF.

The rearrangement links TRBV19 to TRBJ2-7; the D gene is possibly TRBD1 (5 bases). Germline V gene data show CDR1 as LNHDA and CDR2 as SQIVND (reference sequence). This CDR3 comprises 15 residues. V lost 0 bases to trimming and J lost 1 base, with 10 bases between them. DNA of the CDR3: TGTGCCAGTAGTATAGATCAGGGCCTTTCCTACGAGCAGTACTTC. Translation gives CASSIDQGLSYEQYF. Full variable domain (missing parts from reference TRBV19 and TRBJ2-7): DGGITQSPKYLFRKEGQNVTLSCEQNLNHDAMYWYRQDPGQGLRLIYYSQIVNDFQKGDIAEGYSVSREKKESFPLTVTSAQKNPTAFYLCASSIDQGLSYEQYFGPGTRLTVT.

The V call is TRBV5-5, the J call TRBJ1-2; 10 bases fit TRBD1. Germline V gene sequence: CDR1 SGHKS, CDR2 YYEKEE (reference sequence). CDR3 length: 18 residues. V gave up 4 bases and J gave up 6 bases; unmatched junction bases: 18. The chain's CDR3 is CASSPAWRGQGMLNGYTF. As DNA, the CDR3 is TGTGCCAGCAGCCCAGCTTGGAGGGGACAGGGGATGTTGAATGGCTACACCTTC.

V usage is TRBV7-9 and J usage is TRBJ2-2; a possible D gene is TRBD1 (7 bases). Trimming left V 1 base short and J 4 bases short, with 10 bases between. Germline V gene sequence: CDR1 SEHNR, CDR2 FQNEAQ (reference sequence). This CDR3 spans 15 amino acids. In DNA form, the CDR3 reads TGTGCCAGCAGCTTAGACAGGGGAGGCACCGGGGAGCTGTTTTTT. Translation: CASSLDRGGTGELFF.

This clone was found once. The junction departs from the called germline gene at one end, perhaps through a read error. The chain recombines TRBV23-1 with TRBJ2-1, with D possibly being TRBD1 (5 bases). TRBV23-1 is noted as an ORF with a role that remains uncertain. This CDR3 comprises 12 residues. CDR3 sequence reads: CASSQPDKEQFF. The CDR3 DNA is TGCGCCAGCAGTCAGCCGGACAAGGAGCAGTTCTTC.

The chain couples TRBV7-3 to TRBJ2-1; 14 bases agree with TRBD2. The CDR3 length is 16 residues. CDR1 and CDR2 (germline): SGHTA, FQGTGA. V shed 4 bases, J shed 8 bases, and the junction held 7 bases outside the gene matches. The CDR3 region is CASSSETSGRAYEQFF. The CDR3 region has the DNA TGTGCCAGCAGCTCGGAGACTAGCGGGAGGGCCTATGAGCAGTTCTTC.

The chain recombines TRBV7-2 with TRBJ2-1; D call uncertain. The CDR3 has 14 amino acids. CDR1 and CDR2 (germline): SGHTA, FQGNSA. Between the trimmed V and J ends, which lost 0 bases and 4 bases, there was a span of 7 bases. Written as DNA, the CDR3 is TGTGCCAGCAGCTTAGCGGATTCATACAATGAGCAGTTCTTC. This codes for CASSLADSYNEQFF.

The chain recombines TRBV4-3 with TRBJ2-1; D is possibly TRBD1 (8 bases). Germline CDR1 and CDR2: LGHNA and YSLEER. The CDR3 runs 15 residues. With 4 bases removed from V and 4 bases from J, the gap between germline ends came to 14 bases. The CDR3 DNA reads as TGCGCCAGCAGCCCAGGACAGGGAGGGTACAATGAGCAGTTCTTC. Residues: CASSPGQGGYNEQFF.

This chain's CDR3 is CASSFRGATHTGAPTEAFF. The CDR3 region has the DNA TGTGCCAGCAGCTTTCGGGGCGCGACGCACACTGGCGCCCCCACTGAAGCTTTCTTT. The genes are TRBV7-3 and TRBJ1-1; TRBD1 is a possible D gene (5 bases). The CDR3 is 19 amino acids. V was clipped by 3 bases and J by 4 bases, with 27 bases between them. CDR1 is SGHTA, CDR2 FQGTGA, per germline.

A few counts support this clone. The V gene is TRBV9, the J gene TRBJ2-1, with D possibly matching TRBD2 (6 bases). The V end lost 4 bases, the J end lost 7 bases, and 15 bases lay between the germline ends. This CDR3 has 14 residues. The germline V gene has CDR1 SGDLS and CDR2 YYNGEE. The DNA of the CDR3 is TGTGCCAGCAGCTACACGACCGGGGGTAATGAGCAGTTCTTC. It specifies CASSYTTGGNEQFF.

The chain employs TRBV30 and TRBJ2-6, with TRBD1 matching over 7 bases. Germline lookup yields CDR1 GTSNPN and CDR2 SVGIG (reference sequence). V lost 0 bases, J lost 5 bases, and 10 bases stayed unmatched. The CDR3 has 17 residues. The CDR3 loop reads CAWSVRGSGLWANVLTF. CDR3 DNA: TGTGCCTGGAGTGTCAGGGGGTCTGGACTCTGGGCCAACGTCCTGACTTTC. The variable domain in full, completed from reference TRBV30 and TRBJ2-6, reads SQTIHQWPATLVQPVGSPLSLECTVEGTSNPNLYWYRQAAGRGLQLLFYSVGIGQISSEVPQNLSASRPQDRQFILSSKKLLLSDSGFYLCAWSVRGSGLWANVLTFGAGSRLTVL.